This T cell receptor (beta chain) comes out of a study of blood T cell repertoires in COVID-19 (dated by TCRdb to the early 2020s). General notes on the study: Collaborator samples came from the United States, Italy and Spain and covered acute and convalescent phases of COVID-19. Where available, HLA class I and class II types were taken from metadata supplied by the sample provider and were not determined by assay-based typing. The repertoires were released in a freely available public database meant as a resource for research on the immune response to SARS-CoV-2. The dataset comprised deeply sampled blood TCRbeta repertoires from subjects exposed to, actively infected with, or recovered from COVID-19. The samples were drawn from the first 160 participants of the ongoing ImmuneRACE study and from roughly 1,300 subjects provided by 6 global collaborators. Nearly every sample came with metadata listing a de-identified subject ID, COVID-19 status, age in years and sex. The prospective study material was composed of cDNA or gDNA derived from T cells, B-cell-depleted T cells, or PBMCs.

What the work shows at the level of the full study, not this receptor alone: How much clinical and demographic metadata was included differed by source and by participant, and the metadata was provided uncurated.

The immunoSEQ Assay, a bias-controlled multiplex PCR, was used to amplify TCRbeta CDR3 regions from genomic DNA. The authors processed their data as follows. Within the assay, amplification of reference gene primers was used to estimate how many nucleated cells each sample contained. To quantify the absolute abundance of each unique TCRbeta CDR3 rearrangement, sequence reads were collapsed and filtered. For each sample, productive Simpson clonality was calculated as the square root of Simpson's diversity index across productive rearrangements. TCRdb mirrors the immuneACCESS table, restricted to in-frame sequences. Some clones are absent from its copies; in checked studies, under half trace to an unresolved V gene, and the reason for the others is unknown. D and trimming come from the DNA, and the V and J calls and clone size come from that table. The table for this sample lists some 500,000 clones; about 89% of them were counted only once. Roughly 8.3% of the sample is taken by the ten largest.

Concerning this clone: No cognate antigen has been identified for it. The record has no base qualities; no much larger clone is one base away.

In Seattle, one collaborating source enrolled patients while the infection was active and tracked those patients longitudinally over the course of disease. Each collaborating institution followed its own protocols to collect whole blood in K2EDTA tubes. Collaborator samples were shipped for TCRbeta analysis as frozen whole blood, isolated PBMCs, or DNA extracted from either sample type. Per the germline V gene, MNHNS is the CDR1 and SASEGT is the CDR2. Between the V and J ends, shortened by 0 bases and 8 bases respectively, the junction contains 11 bases. CDR3 length: 15 amino acids, cysteine to phenylalanine. Just the 45-base CDR3 DNA is kept, in frame starting at base 1.

Sequences were obtained from peripheral blood. This clonotype was sampled from a woman between 45 and 65 years old with COVID-19, enrolled during active disease. Here the chain combines TRBV6-1 and TRBJ1-6, with the D gene too uncertain to name. The sequenced DNA: TGTGCCAGCAGTGAAGCCCCCTCCCGGGATTCACCCCTCCACTTT. Translated, it gives CASSEAPSRDSPLHF.